A selection of T cell receptor beta chains follows, all from one sample in a study of CD8+CD57+ T cells in acquired aplastic anemia. TCRdb re-analysed the reads in MiXCR, keeping a single row per CDR3 protein. The data hold roughly 180,000 distinct CDR3 sequences, with about 50% observed a single time. Sequencing used sorted CD4+, CD8+, or CD8+CD57+ T cells (not recorded which) from PBMCs. Every receptor here comes from a human donor with aplastic anemia. CDR3s leave out the opening cysteine and the closing phenylalanine or tryptophan. Fields, in order: V gene, CDR3 protein.

V gene: TRBV20-1; CDR3 protein: SATPGGTDTQY
V gene: TRBV7-9; CDR3 protein: ASSSEYEQY
V gene: TRBV10-1; CDR3 protein: ASSGTANTGELF
V gene: TRBV25-1; CDR3 protein: ASSFGQQAYEQC
V gene: TRBV7-8; CDR3 protein: ASRRLAGVGEQY
V gene: TRBV10-3; CDR3 protein: AISELGGVTYEQY
V gene: TRBV12-3/TRBV12-4; CDR3 protein: ASSPGLPNTEAF
V gene: TRBV20-1; CDR3 protein: SARSLDRETQY
V gene: TRBV7-2; CDR3 protein: ASRRTGQGYGYT
V gene: TRBV2; CDR3 protein: ASSDWGSGANVLT
V gene: TRBV6-5; CDR3 protein: ASSYSRVGTEAF
V gene: TRBV30; CDR3 protein: AWRGELQQY
V gene: TRBV24-1; CDR3 protein: ATSDSDAPSYT
V gene: TRBV18; CDR3 protein: ASSPISSSYNSPLH
V gene: TRBV19; CDR3 protein: ASSSRDRGTTDTQY
V gene: TRBV29-1; CDR3 protein: SVDGSGGRQETQY
V gene: TRBV14; CDR3 protein: ASSQSVASGIYNEQF
V gene: TRBV10-3; CDR3 protein: AISERTEETQY
V gene: TRBV7-8; CDR3 protein: ASSLGQGKRETQY